The 32 T cell receptor beta chains presented below share a single source sample, sequenced in a study of blood T cell repertoires in COVID-19. Using immunoSEQ multiplex PCR, the repertoire was profiled, and TCRdb retains in-frame clones only, with some absent. The table has 130,000 to 150,000 clones, about nine tenths seen once. Material: peripheral blood. The receptors shown here come from a human donor in a cohort sampled during active COVID-19.

The V gene is TRBV5-6, the J gene TRBJ2-3, with 9 bases matching TRBD1. Germline V CDR1 and CDR2: SGHDT, YYEEEE. This CDR3 has 16 amino acids. V gave up 4 bases and J gave up 3 bases; unmatched junction bases: 9. The CDR3 nucleotides read TGTGCCAGCAGCGGGGACAGGGTCAGAGGGACAGATACGCAGTATTTT. Its translation is CASSGDRVRGTDTQYF.

V is TRBV28 and J is TRBJ1-5, with TRBD1 as a possible D gene (6 bases). The V gene's germline CDR1 is MDHEN and CDR2 SYDVKM. V lost 5 bases to trimming and J lost 0 bases, with 11 bases between them. The CDR3 loop spans 15 amino acids. CDR3 bases: TGTGCCAGCAGTAAAGGGGGAGATAGCAATCAGCCCCAGCATTTT. It yields the protein CASSKGGDSNQPQHF.

This clone was detected only a few times. This sequence joins TRBV28 and TRBJ2-2; 11 nucleotides line up with TRBD2. This CDR3 contains 15 residues. Germline-derived CDR1 and CDR2 are MDHEN and SYDVKM. V trimming: 6 bases; J trimming: 6 bases; junction bases outside the gene matches: 6. This chain's CDR3 is CASRGELAGAGELFF. CDR3 nucleotides: TGTGCCAGCAGGGGAGAACTAGCGGGAGCCGGGGAGCTGTTTTTT.

CDR3 coding DNA: TGTGCCAGTAGAGGCAGGGACCAAGAGACCCAGTACTTC. Amino acid sequence: CASRGRDQETQYF. The chain uses TRBV19 and TRBJ2-5, with D possibly TRBD1 on 5 matching bases. V gave up 6 bases and J gave up 0 bases, with 8 bases separating them. CDR3 length: 13 residues. The germline CDR1 and CDR2 sequences are LNHDA and SQIVND (reference sequence). The variable domain in full, with the rest retrieved from reference TRBV19 and TRBJ2-5, is DGGITQSPKYLFRKEGQNVTLSCEQNLNHDAMYWYRQDPGQGLRLIYYSQIVNDFQKGDIAEGYSVSREKKESFPLTVTSAQKNPTAFYLCASRGRDQETQYFGPGTRLLVL.

The chain is built from TRBV7-2 and TRBJ2-3; D possibly corresponds to TRBD2 (6 bases). V gave up 1 base and J gave up 1 base, with 9 bases separating them. Germline V gene lookup returns CDR1 SGHTA and CDR2 FQGNSA. CDR3 length: 15 residues. CDR3 loop: CASSLGGLGTDTQYF. CDR3 nucleotides: TGTGCCAGCAGCTTAGGGGGACTCGGCACAGATACGCAGTATTTT. The entire variable domain, with the rest obtained from reference TRBV7-2 and TRBJ2-3, is as follows: GAGVSQSPSNKVTEKGKDVELRCDPISGHTALYWYRQSLGQGLEFLIYFQGNSAPDKSGLPSDRFSAERTGGSVSTLTIQRTQQEDSAVYLCASSLGGLGTDTQYFGPGTRLTVL.

The rearrangement uses TRBV13 and TRBJ2-1, with TRBD2 matching 7 bases. Germline loops: CDR1 PRHDT, CDR2 FYEKMQ (reference sequence). V was clipped by 3 bases and J by 4 bases; unmatched bases: 15. The CDR3 has 18 amino acids. The CDR3: CASSFGGRGYSGYNEQFF. The CDR3, as DNA: TGTGCCAGCAGCTTTGGCGGGAGAGGCTATTCGGGGTACAATGAGCAGTTCTTC.

This chain uses TRBV18 with TRBJ1-5; 9 bases agree with TRBD1. Germline CDR1 and CDR2: KGHSH and LQKENI. Trimming removed 2 bases from V and 5 bases from J; junction bases left unmatched: 4. This CDR3 is 15 amino acids long. CDR3 DNA sequence: TGTGCCAGCTCACCAACAACAGGGGGCGATCAGCCCCAGCATTTT. This translates into CASSPTTGGDQPQHF.

The J gene is TRBJ1-2, the V gene TRBV13; 7 bases match TRBD1. V gave up 5 bases and J gave up 5 bases; unmatched junction bases: 8. CDR3 length: 14 residues. Germline values: CDR1 PRHDT, CDR2 FYEKMQ (reference sequence). The CDR3 is CASSLRDSRYGYTF. In DNA, the CDR3 is TGTGCCAGCAGCCTTAGGGACAGTCGATATGGCTACACCTTC.

The J gene is TRBJ1-1, the V gene TRBV7-9; 8 bases agree with TRBD1. V lost 5 bases, J lost 0 bases, and 2 bases stayed unmatched. The CDR3 consists of 14 residues. The V gene's germline CDR1 is SEHNR and CDR2 FQNEAQ (reference sequence). Here the CDR3 reads CASSRTGMNTEAFF. The CDR3 DNA reads TGTGCCAGCAGCCGGACAGGGATGAACACTGAAGCTTTCTTT.

V is TRBV18 and J is TRBJ2-5; D not resolved. CDR3 length: 13 amino acids. V dropped 2 bases and J dropped 4 bases, with 8 bases sitting between them. CDR1 is KGHSH, CDR2 LQKENI, per germline. CDR3 region: CASSPTSRETQYF. CDR3 in DNA: TGTGCCAGCTCACCAACCTCGAGAGAGACCCAGTACTTC.

The V call is TRBV7-3, the J call TRBJ2-3, with 7 nucleotides matching TRBD1. CDR1 and CDR2 from the germline V gene are SGHTA and FQGTGA. CDR3 size: 13 residues. J was trimmed by 3 bases and V by 4 bases; bases with no gene match: 1. The CDR3 reads CASSSTGTDTQYF. CDR3 DNA sequence: TGTGCCAGCAGCTCGACAGGGACAGATACGCAGTATTTT. Complete variable domain (other parts from reference TRBV7-3 and TRBJ2-3): GAGVSQTPSNKVTEKGKYVELRCDPISGHTALYWYRQSLGQGPEFLIYFQGTGAADDSGLPNDRFFAVRPEGSVSTLKIQRTERGDSAVYLCASSSTGTDTQYFGPGTRLTVL.

The chain joins TRBV6-5 to TRBJ2-3, with TRBD2 matching 9 bases. This CDR3 has 14 amino acids. V shed 6 bases and J 5 bases; nucleotides not matched to a gene: 6. Per the germline V gene, CDR1 is MNHEY and CDR2 is SVGAGI. The DNA of the CDR3 is TGTGCCAGCAGGGAGGGACTAGCTCTAGATACGCAGTATTTT. This sequence encodes CASREGLALDTQYF.

The chain recombines TRBV27 with TRBJ2-2; 11 nucleotides match TRBD2. This CDR3 is 17 amino acids long. Trimming removed 6 bases from V and 1 base from J; junction bases left unmatched: 7. Germline loops: CDR1 MNHEY, CDR2 SMNVEV (reference sequence). The CDR3 is CASRPQLAGVNTGELFF. The CDR3 DNA sequence: TGTGCCAGCAGGCCCCAACTAGCGGGGGTGAACACCGGGGAGCTGTTTTTT.

This chain joins TRBV30 and TRBJ1-1; D is undetermined. With 1 base removed from V and 2 bases from J, the gap between germline ends came to 14 bases. Germline CDR1 is GTSNPN and CDR2 is SVGIG (reference sequence). The CDR3 is made up of 15 amino acids. The CDR3 nucleotides are TGTGCCTGGAGTGCAAACAGCGGTAGAAACACTGAAGCTTTCTTT. Encoded protein: CAWSANSGRNTEAFF.

This clone is a singleton in its sample. V is TRBV2 and J is TRBJ2-4; a weak D match, TRBD1 (6 bases). The CDR3 loop spans 15 amino acids. The germline V gene encodes CDR1 SNHLY and CDR2 FYNNEI. Between the trimmed V and J ends, which lost 7 bases and 4 bases, there was a span of 17 bases. The CDR3 region is CASTPLRQGKNIQYF. The DNA of the CDR3 is TGTGCCAGCACCCCATTGCGGCAGGGGAAAAACATTCAGTACTTC.

This clone was seen a single time. The chain recombines TRBV15 with TRBJ2-1, with a tentative D call TRBD1 (5 bases). This CDR3 comprises 13 residues. The ends were cut back, 5 bases at V and 10 bases at J, with 15 bases in the middle. Per the germline V gene, CDR1 is LNHNV and CDR2 is YYDKDF (reference sequence). This CDR3 is CATSLVGRTEQFF. The CDR3 DNA reads TGTGCCACCAGCCTTGTGGGTCGGACAGAGCAGTTCTTC.

A single count supports this clone. The chain employs TRBV13 and TRBJ1-2; TRBD1 might be the D (5 bases). CDR1 is PRHDT, CDR2 FYEKMQ, per germline (reference sequence). The V end was cut by 5 bases, the J end by 3 bases, with 16 bases between. The CDR3 extends over 15 amino acids. The CDR3 sequence: CASSPRGMEYYGYTF. The CDR3 DNA sequence: TGTGCCAGCAGCCCACGGGGGATGGAATACTATGGCTACACCTTC.

The chain recombines TRBV20-1 with TRBJ2-7; TRBD2 agrees at 9 bases. CDR1 and CDR2 from the germline V gene are DFQATT and SNEGSKA (reference sequence). The CDR3 totals 14 residues. V lost 3 bases and J lost 4; bases outside the gene matches: 7. The CDR3, as DNA: TGCAGTGCTAGTGCGGGAGGGCCCGTTTACGAGCAGTACTTC. It yields the protein CSASAGGPVYEQYF.

Here the CDR3 reads CASSLDRGGYGYTF. CDR3 nucleotides: TGTGCCAGCAGCTTGGACAGGGGAGGCTATGGCTACACCTTC. The chain combines TRBV5-4 with TRBJ1-2; the match to TRBD1 covers 7 bases. CDR3 length: 14 amino acids. Germline CDR1 reads SGHNT; CDR2 reads YYREEE (reference sequence). Trimming cost V 0 bases and J 4 bases; bases outside gene matches: 3.

The J gene is TRBJ2-2, the V gene TRBV3-1 (or the pseudogene TRBV3-2), with TRBD2 identical over 8 bases. The germline V gene encodes CDR1 LGHDT and CDR2 YNNKEL (reference sequence). CDR3 length equals 17 residues. V lost 0 bases, J lost 3 bases, and 6 bases stayed unmatched. In DNA, the CDR3 is TGTGCCAGCAGCCAAGATAGGACTAGCCTCGACACCGGGGAGCTGTTTTTT. Its translation: CASSQDRTSLDTGELFF.

This rearrangement joins TRBV9 to TRBJ1-3; unclear D gene. The germline V gene encodes CDR1 SGDLS and CDR2 YYNGEE. The CDR3 runs to 14 residues. V was cut by 3 bases and J by 9 bases, with 16 bases left in between. The CDR3 sequence: CASSEFSEAATIYF. DNA of the CDR3: TGTGCCAGCAGCGAGTTCTCAGAGGCTGCCACCATATATTTT.

The chain joins TRBV9 to TRBJ2-5; tentative D call: TRBD1 (6 bases). The CDR3 has 14 amino acids. Germline lookup yields CDR1 SGDLS and CDR2 YYNGEE. The ends were cut back, 0 bases at V and 1 base at J, with 7 bases in the middle. Written as DNA, the CDR3 is TGTGCCAGCAGCGTAGAAGGGGGCCAAGAGACCCAGTACTTC. Amino acid sequence: CASSVEGGQETQYF.

The genes are TRBV5-1 and TRBJ1-2; TRBD1 matches 7 bases. The junction had 9 bases not matched to a gene; V was cut back by 7 bases and J by 6 bases. CDR1 SGHRS and CDR2 YFSETQ come from the germline V gene. CDR3 size: 13 residues. CDR3 sequence reads: CASLSPGGNGYTF. The CDR3, as DNA: TGCGCCAGCCTCTCCCCAGGGGGGAATGGCTACACCTTC.

The genes are TRBV4-1 and TRBJ1-1; D not resolved. Germline assignment: CDR1 MGHRA and CDR2 YSYEKL. The CDR3 has 13 amino acids. V was trimmed by 0 bases and J by 5 bases, leaving 7 bases between them. The CDR3 bases are TGCGCCAGCAGCCAAGAGAGGGTGACTGAAGCTTTCTTT. The encoded protein is CASSQERVTEAFF.

The chain recombines TRBV6-5 with TRBJ2-5; weak D call: TRBD1 (6 bases). Germline values: CDR1 MNHEY, CDR2 SVGAGI. With 7 bases removed from V and 4 bases from J, the gap between germline ends came to 10 bases. CDR3 size: 12 residues. The CDR3 bases are TGTGCCAGCACTACAGGGCCAGAGACCCAGTACTTC. Protein: CASTTGPETQYF.

This chain uses TRBV30 with TRBJ1-5, with a possible D match to TRBD1 (5 bases). The CDR3 is 15 amino acids. Germline CDR1 and CDR2: GTSNPN and SVGIG (reference sequence). V was pared by 1 base and J by 0 bases, with 10 bases between. CDR3 sequence: CAWSAQQVSNQPQHF. CDR3 DNA sequence: TGTGCCTGGAGTGCCCAACAGGTTAGCAATCAGCCCCAGCATTTT.

V usage is TRBV5-5 and J usage is TRBJ1-5; TRBD1 agrees at 10 bases. CDR1 is SGHKS, CDR2 YYEKEE, per germline (reference sequence). Losses at the gene ends were 4 bases for V and 5 bases for J; bases not matched to a gene: 6. The CDR3 extends over 15 amino acids. The CDR3 spells CASSPGTGVDQPQHF. The CDR3 bases are TGTGCCAGCAGCCCCGGGACAGGGGTGGATCAGCCCCAGCATTTT.

The V call is TRBV5-4, the J call TRBJ2-3, with D perhaps matching TRBD1 (6 bases). The CDR3 has 17 residues. The V and J ends lost 1 base and 0 bases respectively, with 15 bases between them. Germline CDR1 reads SGHNT; CDR2 reads YYREEE (reference sequence). Here the CDR3 reads CASSLMAGGASTDTQYF. Written as DNA, the CDR3 is TGTGCCAGCAGCTTGATGGCTGGGGGCGCCAGCACAGATACGCAGTATTTT.

The chain uses TRBV27 and TRBJ2-7; D might be TRBD1 (6 bases). The CDR3 loop spans 15 amino acids. Trimming took 4 bases from V and 3 from J, leaving 16 bases between them. Germline lookup yields CDR1 MNHEY and CDR2 SMNVEV (reference sequence). The CDR3: CASSSKQGKDYEQYF. The CDR3 DNA sequence: TGTGCCAGCAGTTCCAAGCAGGGGAAGGACTACGAGCAGTACTTC.

J is TRBJ2-7 and V is TRBV9; no reliable D call. Germline values: CDR1 SGDLS, CDR2 YYNGEE. Between the trimmed V and J ends, which lost 1 base and 2 bases, there was a span of 10 bases. This CDR3 contains 14 residues. This chain's CDR3 is CASSVSTGAYEQYF. In DNA, the CDR3 is TGTGCCAGCAGCGTAAGTACCGGAGCCTACGAGCAGTACTTC.

The rearrangement joins TRBV5-8 to TRBJ2-1; 9 nucleotides match TRBD2. There are 15 residues in the CDR3. Germline V gene data show CDR1 as SGHTS and CDR2 as YDEGEE. Unmatched junction bases numbered 7, after V lost 2 bases and J lost 7 bases. The DNA for the CDR3 is TGTGCCAGCAGCTTCTTTAGCGGGAGTTTTAATGAGCAGTTCTTC. Amino acid sequence: CASSFFSGSFNEQFF.

J is TRBJ1-4 and V is TRBV7-2; D uncertain. The CDR3 is 15 residues long. Deletions cut 0 bases from V and 5 bases from J, with 10 bases between. The V gene's germline CDR1 is SGHTA and CDR2 FQGNSA. The CDR3 nucleotides read TGTGCCAGCAGCTTAGCCGGGGTCCCGAATGAAAAACTGTTTTTT. Protein product: CASSLAGVPNEKLFF.